One and the same sample provided the 27 T cell receptor beta chains below, sequenced in a study of blood T cell repertoires in COVID-19. Clones were read by immunoSEQ multiplex PCR, and TCRdb kept only the in-frame ones, dropping some. The table shows almost 400,000 clones, with 87% occurring only once. Sequenced sample: peripheral blood. These receptor sequences come from a woman between 55 and 75 years old with COVID-19, enrolled during active disease.

V gene TRBV19 combines with J gene TRBJ2-4; TRBD1 agrees at 10 bases. This CDR3 contains 16 residues. Trimming removed 3 bases from V and 2 bases from J; junction bases left unmatched: 4. Germline-derived CDR1 and CDR2 are LNHDA and SQIVND (reference sequence). As DNA, the CDR3 is TGTGCCAGTAGTATCCGGACAGGGGGGACCAAAAACATTCAGTACTTC. Residues: CASSIRTGGTKNIQYF. Combining the CDR3 with reference TRBV19 and TRBJ2-4 gives the whole variable domain DGGITQSPKYLFRKEGQNVTLSCEQNLNHDAMYWYRQDPGQGLRLIYYSQIVNDFQKGDIAEGYSVSREKKESFPLTVTSAQKNPTAFYLCASSIRTGGTKNIQYFGAGTRLSVL.

The V and J genes are TRBV27 and TRBJ1-1, with 10 nucleotides matching TRBD1. With V trimmed by 6 bases and J by 1 base, 23 bases remained unmatched. Germline loops: CDR1 MNHEY, CDR2 SMNVEV (reference sequence). This CDR3 is 21 amino acids long. This CDR3 reads CASSLTSTGGTLRSSNTEAFF. The CDR3 DNA is TGTGCCAGCAGCCTAACCTCGACAGGGGGCACCCTCCGATCTTCGAACACTGAAGCTTTCTTT.

The count of this clone is one. The V gene is TRBV15, the J gene TRBJ1-1; the D is unclear. Germline V gene data show CDR1 as LNHNV and CDR2 as YYDKDF (reference sequence). Trimming cost V 5 bases and J 0 bases, with 16 bases left between them. There are 16 residues in the CDR3. CDR3 bases: TGTGCCACCAGCGAAGACTTATTTTCATTGAACACTGAAGCTTTCTTT. Protein sequence: CATSEDLFSLNTEAFF.

The rearrangement joins TRBV11-2 to TRBJ2-7; D might be TRBD2 (5 bases). The length of the CDR3 is 14 residues. The germline V gene has CDR1 SGHAT and CDR2 FQNNGV. V shed 3 bases and J shed 5 bases, with 14 bases lying between them. As DNA, the CDR3 is TGTGCCAGCAGCTTTGCGGGCGCCTTCAACGAGCAGTACTTC. Residues: CASSFAGAFNEQYF.

The sample holds one count of this clone. The V and J genes are TRBV4-2 and TRBJ2-4, with 9 bases identical to TRBD1. The germline V gene has CDR1 LGHNA and CDR2 YNFKEQ. The CDR3 runs to 19 residues. The V gene end was trimmed by 2 bases and the J gene end by 0 bases; junction bases not matched to a gene: 11. The CDR3 sequence is CASSQRRTGDTLAKNIQYF. DNA for the CDR3: TGTGCCAGCAGCCAACGTCGGACAGGGGATACCTTAGCCAAAAACATTCAGTACTTC.

This chain connects TRBV24-1 to TRBJ2-2, with 8 bases aligning to TRBD1. Trimming removed 4 bases from V and 3 bases from J; junction bases left unmatched: 9. The CDR3 has 17 residues. CDR1 KGHDR and CDR2 SFDVKD come from the germline V gene. The chain's CDR3 is CATSELGQGTDTGELFF. CDR3 coding DNA: TGTGCCACCAGTGAACTAGGACAGGGTACTGACACCGGGGAGCTGTTTTTT.

The rearrangement uses TRBV19 and TRBJ1-4; the match to TRBD1 covers 9 bases. After removal of 5 bases from V and 10 bases from J, the junction contained 14 bases not matched to a gene. In germline, CDR1 is LNHDA, CDR2 SQIVND (reference sequence). CDR3 length: 16 residues. As DNA, the CDR3 is TGTGCCAGTAGTTCCACGTGGCACAGGGGGCTCCGAAAACTGTTTTTT. It is translated as CASSSTWHRGLRKLFF.

The gene calls are TRBV6-5 and TRBJ2-7, with D maybe TRBD2 (5 bases). The CDR3 has 15 amino acids. V was pared by 6 bases and J by 1 base, with 16 bases between. Germline V gives CDR1 MNHEY, CDR2 SVGAGI. The DNA for the CDR3 is TGTGCCAGCAGGAGTAGGGCGGGCCCATCCTACGAGCAGTACTTC. The encoded protein is CASRSRAGPSYEQYF.

The J gene is TRBJ1-6, the V gene TRBV11-2; a weak D match, TRBD1 (5 bases). The V end was cut by 3 bases, the J end by 9 bases, with 9 bases between. Germline CDR1 SGHAT, CDR2 FQNNGV. CDR3 length: 13 residues. CDR3 amino acids: CASSLTGGSPLHF. The CDR3 DNA sequence: TGTGCCAGCAGCTTGACGGGGGGTTCACCCCTCCACTTT.

The rearrangement joins TRBV9 to TRBJ1-1; 11 nucleotides align to TRBD1. Germline loops: CDR1 SGDLS, CDR2 YYNGEE. This CDR3 comprises 16 residues. J was trimmed by 6 bases and V by 3 bases; bases with no gene match: 10. The CDR3 region is CASSDPIGQGAAEAFF. The CDR3 DNA follows: TGTGCCAGCAGCGACCCAATAGGACAGGGGGCGGCTGAAGCTTTCTTT.

The gene calls are TRBV5-5 and TRBJ1-6; D unclear. The germline gives CDR1 SGHKS, CDR2 YYEKEE (reference sequence). The CDR3 sequence is 16 residues long. V lost 0 bases, J lost 7 bases, and 14 bases lay in between. The CDR3, as DNA: TGTGCCAGCAGCTTGGACGCAGCGATACTAAATTCACCCCTCCACTTT. It yields the protein CASSLDAAILNSPLHF. Based on the CDR3 plus reference TRBV5-5 and TRBJ1-6, the full variable domain is DAGVTQSPTHLIKTRGQQVTLRCSPISGHKSVSWYQQVLGQGPQFIFQYYEKEERGRGNFPDRFSARQFPNYSSELNVNALLLGDSALYLCASSLDAAILNSPLHFGNGTRLTVT.

This clone came up once. V usage is TRBV6-5 and J usage is TRBJ1-1, with D tentatively TRBD1 (5 bases). The V end lost 6 bases, the J end lost 0 bases, and 11 bases lay between the germline ends. The germline CDR1 and CDR2 sequences are MNHEY and SVGAGI. The CDR3 has 14 amino acids. CDR3 coding DNA: TGTGCCAGCAGAACGACGGACATGAACACTGAAGCTTTCTTT. It is translated as CASRTTDMNTEAFF.

The CDR3: CASSPRQALYEQYF. As DNA, the CDR3 is TGTGCCAGCTCGCCAAGACAGGCCCTCTACGAGCAGTACTTC. This chain uses TRBV18 with TRBJ2-7; perhaps TRBD1 as D (6 bases). This CDR3 contains 14 residues. Trimming cost V 6 bases and J 3 bases, with 15 bases left between them. CDR1 and CDR2 from the germline V gene are KGHSH and LQKENI. Supplemented by reference TRBV18 and TRBJ2-7, the full variable domain reads NAGVMQNPRHLVRRRGQEARLRCSPMKGHSHVYWYRQLPEEGLKFMVYLQKENIIDESGMPKERFSAEFPKEGPSILRIQQVVRGDSAAYFCASSPRQALYEQYFGPGTRLTVT.

This clone was seen a single time. This chain uses TRBV7-6 with TRBJ1-3; a possible D gene is TRBD1 (5 bases). V lost 3 bases, J lost 0 bases, and 12 bases lay in between. Germline values: CDR1 SGHVS, CDR2 FNYEAQ. This CDR3 comprises 16 residues. For the CDR3, the DNA is TGTGCCAGCAGCTTCGGTCAGGGCGGCTCTGGAAACACCATATATTTT. Residues: CASSFGQGGSGNTIYF.

The chain has TRBV29-1 and TRBJ1-1; D is undetermined. The CDR3 consists of 13 residues. The V end lost 1 base, the J end lost 0 bases, and 6 bases lay between the germline ends. Germline V gene lookup returns CDR1 SQVTM and CDR2 ANQGSEA. In DNA, the CDR3 is TGCAGCGTTGAAGGGCAAATGAACACTGAAGCTTTCTTT. Translating it yields CSVEGQMNTEAFF. Drawing the rest from reference TRBV29-1 and TRBJ1-1, the complete variable domain is SAVISQKPSRDICQRGTSLTIQCQVDSQVTMMFWYRQQPGQSLTLIATANQGSEATYESGFVIDKFPISRPNLTFSTLTVSNMSPEDSSIYLCSVEGQMNTEAFFGQGTRLTVV.

The chain links TRBV4-1 to TRBJ1-2; no clear D gene. The CDR3 loop spans 13 amino acids. Looked up from germline, CDR1 is MGHRA and CDR2 is YSYEKL. V was trimmed by 5 bases and J by 6 bases, leaving 13 bases between them. The chain's CDR3 is CASSAPSSDGYTF. DNA for the CDR3: TGCGCCAGCAGCGCTCCCAGTTCCGATGGCTACACCTTC.

This chain links TRBV19 with TRBJ1-2, with D possibly being TRBD1 (5 bases). V dropped 7 bases and J dropped 2 bases, with 14 bases sitting between them. The CDR3 consists of 14 residues. Germline loops: CDR1 LNHDA, CDR2 SQIVND (reference sequence). This CDR3 is CASTSGRTNYGYTF. The CDR3 nucleotides read TGTGCCAGTACCTCAGGGCGAACGAACTATGGCTACACCTTC.

This clone has only one observation. CDR3 bases: TGTGCCAGCAGCCGGGGACTAGCGGTGAGCACAGATACGCAGTATTTT. Translation gives CASSRGLAVSTDTQYF. The J gene is TRBJ2-3, the V gene TRBV3-1 (or the pseudogene TRBV3-2); 11 nucleotides match TRBD2. The CDR3 loop spans 16 amino acids. Germline assignment: CDR1 LGHDT and CDR2 YNNKEL (reference sequence). The ends lost 4 bases at V and 0 bases at J; junction bases unmatched: 3.

The V and J genes are TRBV7-3 and TRBJ2-3; perhaps TRBD2 as D (6 bases). Germline values: CDR1 SGHTA, CDR2 FQGTGA. The CDR3 extends over 14 amino acids. V gave up 4 bases and J gave up 4 bases, with 12 bases separating them. The CDR3 loop is CASSSRLVADTQYF. The CDR3 DNA sequence: TGTGCCAGCAGCTCGCGACTAGTAGCAGATACGCAGTATTTT.

The chain is built from TRBV19 and TRBJ1-2, with 8 positions matching TRBD1. CDR3 length: 15 residues. Germline CDR1 and CDR2: LNHDA and SQIVND (reference sequence). With V trimmed by 5 bases and J by 5 bases, 10 bases remained unmatched. For the CDR3, the DNA is TGTGCCAGTAGTCAAAAGACAGGGGTGAATTATGGCTACACCTTC. Amino acid sequence: CASSQKTGVNYGYTF.

V and J are TRBV5-4 and TRBJ2-1; the D is unclear. The CDR3 sequence is 15 residues long. The V gene lost 2 bases and the J gene lost 2 bases, with 11 bases spanning the gap. In germline, CDR1 is SGHNT, CDR2 YYREEE (reference sequence). The CDR3 DNA sequence: TGTGCCAGCAGCTTCGGAGCTCCTACCTACAATGAGCAGTTCTTC. Amino acids: CASSFGAPTYNEQFF.

V usage is TRBV15 and J usage is TRBJ2-7, with 9 bases lining up with TRBD2. This CDR3 spans 17 amino acids. V lost 0 bases to trimming and J lost 2 bases; unmatched junction nucleotides: 8. CDR1 and CDR2 from the germline V gene are LNHNV and YYDKDF (reference sequence). CDR3 sequence (DNA): TGTGCCACCAGCAGAGACTACTCAAGCGGGGGGACCTACGAGCAGTACTTC. It specifies CATSRDYSSGGTYEQYF.

The chain is built from TRBV9 and TRBJ2-3; 8 nucleotides match TRBD2. This CDR3 is built from 15 residues. CDR1 is SGDLS and CDR2 is YYNGEE in the germline V gene. V shed 3 bases and J 4 bases; nucleotides not matched to a gene: 7. CDR3 loop: CASSATGTRADTQYF. Written as DNA, the CDR3 is TGTGCCAGCAGCGCGACCGGGACTAGGGCAGATACGCAGTATTTT.

The rearrangement uses TRBV7-3 and TRBJ2-1, with D hard to call. Trimming removed 4 bases from V and 6 bases from J, with 13 bases in between. The germline V gene encodes CDR1 SGHTA and CDR2 FQGTGA. This CDR3 is built from 14 residues. The CDR3 nucleotides read TGTGCCAGCAGCTCCATTAGTGCGGCCAATGAGCAGTTCTTC. Its protein product is CASSSISAANEQFF.

The gene calls are TRBV5-1 and TRBJ1-2; 7 bases map to TRBD1. The CDR3 sequence is 15 residues long. Germline CDR1 reads SGHRS; CDR2 reads YFSETQ. V lost 6 bases and J lost 4; bases outside the gene matches: 12. The CDR3 nucleotides are TGCGCCAGCAACTCTGAGACAGGGCGGGCCTATGGCTACACCTTC. It encodes CASNSETGRAYGYTF.

The chain recombines TRBV10-3 with TRBJ2-1, with 8 bases that match TRBD1. The CDR3 runs to 15 residues. V lost 8 bases, J lost 10 bases, and 16 bases stayed unmatched. CDR1 is ENHRY and CDR2 is SYGVKD in the germline V gene. The CDR3 nucleotides are TGTGCCATCTCGGGGGTGACAGGGGAAAAGAACGAGCAGTTCTTC. Its protein product is CAISGVTGEKNEQFF.

In this sample, this clone turned up once. The chain carries TRBV28 and TRBJ1-2; 8 bases match TRBD1. The CDR3 totals 14 residues. V was clipped by 7 bases and J by 5 bases; unmatched bases: 9. Per germline, CDR1 MDHEN and CDR2 SYDVKM. The chain's CDR3 is CASTTHRGRYGYTF. For the CDR3, the DNA is TGTGCCAGCACCACTCACAGGGGGAGGTATGGCTACACCTTC.